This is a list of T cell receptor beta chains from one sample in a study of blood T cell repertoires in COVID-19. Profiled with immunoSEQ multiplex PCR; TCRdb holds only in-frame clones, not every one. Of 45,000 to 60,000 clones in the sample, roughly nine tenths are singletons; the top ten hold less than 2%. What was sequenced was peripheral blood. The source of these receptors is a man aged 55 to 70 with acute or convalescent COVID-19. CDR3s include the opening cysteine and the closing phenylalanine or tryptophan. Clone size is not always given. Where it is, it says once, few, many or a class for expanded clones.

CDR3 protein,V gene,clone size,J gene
CASSLELGNEKLFF,TRBV5-1,once,TRBJ1-4
CASSPSGAYTGELFF,TRBV7-2,.,TRBJ2-2
CASSPRQGGEQYF,TRBV11-2,.,TRBJ2-7
CASYRDSENYEQYF,TRBV5-4,.,TRBJ2-7
CASSQSAYEQYF,TRBV3-1/TRBV3-2,once,TRBJ2-7
CASSPLGSFNEKLFF,TRBV5-1,.,TRBJ1-4
CASSPRTAEAFF,TRBV19,.,TRBJ1-1
CASSLTTATPLHF,TRBV7-9,once,TRBJ1-6
CAWSPLWGPDTEAFF,TRBV30,.,TRBJ1-1
CAWSWEGLETQYF,TRBV30,.,TRBJ2-5
CATSEGGTGRQPQHF,TRBV24-1,.,TRBJ1-5
CASSATDNTGELFF,TRBV9,.,TRBJ2-2
CASSYSSRGNQPQHF,TRBV6-5,.,TRBJ1-5
CASSPESGGITNEQFF,TRBV7-2,.,TRBJ2-1
CASSKGEDPGQPQHF,TRBV21-1,.,TRBJ1-5
CASSLQINYGYTF,TRBV7-8,.,TRBJ1-2
CASGLSFWDRGATNEKLFF,TRBV12-5,once,TRBJ1-4
CAWGPGEDTQYF,TRBV30,.,TRBJ2-3
CASSITATNEKLFF,TRBV19,once,TRBJ1-4
CASRHRGYGYTF,TRBV19,.,TRBJ1-2
CASSLGHYEQYF,TRBV12-3/TRBV12-4,.,TRBJ2-7
CASSQGGSSNTGELFF,TRBV3-1/TRBV3-2,.,TRBJ2-2
CASSSTKGALTGELFF,TRBV7-9,.,TRBJ2-2
CASSLGTRVGRAFF,TRBV11-2,.,TRBJ1-1
CAISRDGSNQPQHF,TRBV10-3,.,TRBJ1-5
CASSLSSGTGLGETQYF,TRBV5-6,.,TRBJ2-5